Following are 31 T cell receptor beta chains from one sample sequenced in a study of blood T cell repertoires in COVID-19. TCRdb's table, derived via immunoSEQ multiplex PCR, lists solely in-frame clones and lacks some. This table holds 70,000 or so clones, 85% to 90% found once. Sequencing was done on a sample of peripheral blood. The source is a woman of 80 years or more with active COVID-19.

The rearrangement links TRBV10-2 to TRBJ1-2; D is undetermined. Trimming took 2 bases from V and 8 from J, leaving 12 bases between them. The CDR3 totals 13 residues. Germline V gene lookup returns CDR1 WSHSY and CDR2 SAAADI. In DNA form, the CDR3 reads TGCGCCAGCAGTGAGAGTCCCAGGCAGGGCTACACCTTC. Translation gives CASSESPRQGYTF.

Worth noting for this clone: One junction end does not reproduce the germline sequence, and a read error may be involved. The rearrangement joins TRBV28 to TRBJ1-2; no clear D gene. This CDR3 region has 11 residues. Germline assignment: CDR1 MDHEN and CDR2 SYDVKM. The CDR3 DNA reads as TGTGCCAGCAGTTTAAGGAGAGTGATCGCCTTC. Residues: CASSLRRVIAF.

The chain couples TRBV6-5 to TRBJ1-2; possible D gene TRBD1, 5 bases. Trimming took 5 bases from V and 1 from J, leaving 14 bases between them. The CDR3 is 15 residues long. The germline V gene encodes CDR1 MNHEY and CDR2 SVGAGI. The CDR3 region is CASSPSQGYNYGYTF. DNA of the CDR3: TGTGCCAGCAGTCCTTCTCAGGGATATAACTATGGCTACACCTTC.

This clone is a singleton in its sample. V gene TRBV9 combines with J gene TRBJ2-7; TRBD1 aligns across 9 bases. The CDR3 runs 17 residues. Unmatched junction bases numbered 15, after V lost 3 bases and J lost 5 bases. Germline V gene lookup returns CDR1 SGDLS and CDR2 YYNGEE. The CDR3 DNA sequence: TGTGCCAGCAGCGGAGACAGGGGGGCTCCCTTTCTAGACGAGCAGTACTTC. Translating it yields CASSGDRGAPFLDEQYF.

The CDR3 reads CASSLRDSQETQYF. CDR3 in DNA: TGTGCCAGCTCACTCAGGGATTCCCAAGAGACCCAGTACTTC. The rearrangement links TRBV18 to TRBJ2-5; weak D call: TRBD1 (5 bases). Germline V gives CDR1 KGHSH, CDR2 LQKENI. The V end lost 4 bases, the J end lost 1 base, and 10 bases lay between the germline ends. The CDR3 has 14 residues.

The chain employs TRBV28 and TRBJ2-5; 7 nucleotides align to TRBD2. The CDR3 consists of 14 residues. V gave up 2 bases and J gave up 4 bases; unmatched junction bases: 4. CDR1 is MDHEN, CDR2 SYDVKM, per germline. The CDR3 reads CASSLGGELETQYF. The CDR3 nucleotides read TGTGCCAGCAGTTTAGGGGGGGAGTTAGAGACCCAGTACTTC.

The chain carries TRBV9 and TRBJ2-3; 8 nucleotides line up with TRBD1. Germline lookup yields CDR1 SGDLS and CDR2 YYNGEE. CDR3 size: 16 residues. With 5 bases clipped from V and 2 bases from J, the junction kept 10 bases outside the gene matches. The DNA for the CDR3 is TGTGCCAGCAGTCCCACACGACAGGGGATCACAGATACGCAGTATTTT. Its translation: CASSPTRQGITDTQYF.

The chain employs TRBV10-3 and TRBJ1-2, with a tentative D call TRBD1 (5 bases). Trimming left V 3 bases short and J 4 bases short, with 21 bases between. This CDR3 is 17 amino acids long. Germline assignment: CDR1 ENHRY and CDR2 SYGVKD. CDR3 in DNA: TGTGCCATCAGTGAAAACAATAATTGGGGGAGGAGCTATGGCTACACCTTC. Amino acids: CAISENNNWGRSYGYTF.

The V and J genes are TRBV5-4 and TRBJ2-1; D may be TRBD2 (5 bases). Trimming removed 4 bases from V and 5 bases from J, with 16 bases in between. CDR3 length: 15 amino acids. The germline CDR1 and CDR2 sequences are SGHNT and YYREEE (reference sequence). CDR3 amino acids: CASSALERRDNEQFF. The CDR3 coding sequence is TGTGCCAGCAGCGCCCTTGAGCGGCGGGACAATGAGCAGTTCTTC.

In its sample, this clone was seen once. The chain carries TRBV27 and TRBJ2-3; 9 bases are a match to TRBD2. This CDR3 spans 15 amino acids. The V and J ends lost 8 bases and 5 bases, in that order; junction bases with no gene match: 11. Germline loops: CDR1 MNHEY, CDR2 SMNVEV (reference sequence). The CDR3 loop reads CASGGQREVVDTQYF. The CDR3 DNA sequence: TGTGCCAGCGGTGGCCAGCGGGAGGTTGTAGATACGCAGTATTTT.

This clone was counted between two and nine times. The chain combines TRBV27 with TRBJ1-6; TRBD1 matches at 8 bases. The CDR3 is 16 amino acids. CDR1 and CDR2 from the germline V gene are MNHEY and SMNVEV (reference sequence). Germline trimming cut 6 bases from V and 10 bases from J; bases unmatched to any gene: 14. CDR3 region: CASRMSGAGGGSPLHF. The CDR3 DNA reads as TGTGCCAGCAGAATGTCGGGGGCAGGGGGCGGGTCACCCCTCCACTTT.

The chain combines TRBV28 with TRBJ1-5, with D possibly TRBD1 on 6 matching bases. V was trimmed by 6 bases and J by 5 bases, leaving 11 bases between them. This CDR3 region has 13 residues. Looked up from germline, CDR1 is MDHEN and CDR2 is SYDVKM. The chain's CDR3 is CASRDRSDQPQHF. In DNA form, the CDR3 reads TGTGCCAGCAGAGACAGGTCAGATCAGCCCCAGCATTTT.

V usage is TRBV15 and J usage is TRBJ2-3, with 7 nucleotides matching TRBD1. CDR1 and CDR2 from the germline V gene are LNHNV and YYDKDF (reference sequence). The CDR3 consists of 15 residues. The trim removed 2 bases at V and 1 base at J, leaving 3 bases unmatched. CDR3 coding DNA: TGTGCCACCAGCAGACAGGGACAGCGCACAGATACGCAGTATTTT. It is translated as CATSRQGQRTDTQYF.

CDR3 DNA sequence: TGTGCCAGCAGCCTCAGGGTGGGTCAGCCCCAGCATTTT. Translation: CASSLRVGQPQHF. The chain uses TRBV5-8 and TRBJ1-5, with D possibly TRBD1 on 5 matching bases. The CDR3 loop spans 13 amino acids. Trimming removed 4 bases at V and 6 bases at J, with 11 bases between. Germline V lookup: CDR1 SGHTS, CDR2 YDEGEE.

CDR3 sequence (DNA): TGTGCCATCAGGGAGCCCGGACTCGAGAACACCGGGGAGCTGTTTTTT. Its protein is CAIREPGLENTGELFF. The gene calls are TRBV10-3 and TRBJ2-2; TRBD2 might be the D (5 bases). The germline CDR1 and CDR2 sequences are ENHRY and SYGVKD. The length of the CDR3 is 16 residues. V dropped 6 bases and J dropped 1 base, with 15 bases sitting between them.

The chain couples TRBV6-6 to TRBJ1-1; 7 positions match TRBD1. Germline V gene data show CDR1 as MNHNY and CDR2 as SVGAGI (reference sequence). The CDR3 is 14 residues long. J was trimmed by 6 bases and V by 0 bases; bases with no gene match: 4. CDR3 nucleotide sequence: TGTGCCAGCAGTTACTCGAGGCAGGGGGCTGAAGCTTTCTTT. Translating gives CASSYSRQGAEAFF.

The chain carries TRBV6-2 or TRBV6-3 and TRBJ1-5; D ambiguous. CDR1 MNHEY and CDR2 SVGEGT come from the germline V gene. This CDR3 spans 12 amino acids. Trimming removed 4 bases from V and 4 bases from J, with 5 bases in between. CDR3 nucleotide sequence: TGTGCCAGCAGTTCTCTGAATCAGCCCCAGCATTTT. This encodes CASSSLNQPQHF.

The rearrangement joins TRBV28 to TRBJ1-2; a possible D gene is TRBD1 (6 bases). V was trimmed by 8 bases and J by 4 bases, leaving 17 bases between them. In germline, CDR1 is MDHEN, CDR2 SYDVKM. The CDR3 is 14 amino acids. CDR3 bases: TGTGCCAGCGGGGGGGCGAAGGTTAGCTATGGCTACACCTTC. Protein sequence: CASGGAKVSYGYTF.

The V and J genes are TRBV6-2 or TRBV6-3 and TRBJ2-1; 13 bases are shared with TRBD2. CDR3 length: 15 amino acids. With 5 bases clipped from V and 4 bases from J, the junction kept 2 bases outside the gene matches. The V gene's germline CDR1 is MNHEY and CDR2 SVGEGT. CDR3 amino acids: CASSPGLAGYNEQFF. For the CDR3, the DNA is TGTGCCAGCAGTCCGGGACTAGCGGGGTACAATGAGCAGTTCTTC.

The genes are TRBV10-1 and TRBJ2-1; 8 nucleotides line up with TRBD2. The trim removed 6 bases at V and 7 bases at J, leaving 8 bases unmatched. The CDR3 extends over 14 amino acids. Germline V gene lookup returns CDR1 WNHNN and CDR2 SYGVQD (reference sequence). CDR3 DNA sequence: TGCGCCAGCAGCTTACTAGCGGACGATAATGAGCAGTTCTTC. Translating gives CASSLLADDNEQFF.

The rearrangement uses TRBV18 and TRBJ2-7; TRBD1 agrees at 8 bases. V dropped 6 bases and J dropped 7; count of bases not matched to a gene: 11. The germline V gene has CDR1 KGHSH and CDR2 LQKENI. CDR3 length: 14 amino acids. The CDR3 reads CASSAGQGEVEQYF. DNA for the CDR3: TGTGCCAGCTCCGCCGGACAGGGAGAGGTTGAGCAGTACTTC.

In DNA form, the CDR3 reads TGTGCCAGCAGCAAACAGGGGGCGAGTAGCACCGGGGAGCTGTTTTTT. Its protein product is CASSKQGASSTGELFF. The chain has TRBV7-3 and TRBJ2-2; TRBD1 matches 9 bases. The CDR3 is 16 residues long. Germline V lookup: CDR1 SGHTA, CDR2 FQGTGA. The V gene end was trimmed by 5 bases and the J gene end by 4 bases; junction bases not matched to a gene: 8. Combining the CDR3 with reference TRBV7-3 and TRBJ2-2 gives the whole variable domain GAGVSQTPSNKVTEKGKYVELRCDPISGHTALYWYRQSLGQGPEFLIYFQGTGAADDSGLPNDRFFAVRPEGSVSTLKIQRTERGDSAVYLCASSKQGASSTGELFFGEGSRLTVL.

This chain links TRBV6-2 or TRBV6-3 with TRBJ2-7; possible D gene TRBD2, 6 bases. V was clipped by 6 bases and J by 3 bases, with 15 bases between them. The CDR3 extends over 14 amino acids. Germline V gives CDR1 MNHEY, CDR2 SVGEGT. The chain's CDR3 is CASSRRALDYEQYF. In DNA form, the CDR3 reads TGTGCCAGCAGCCGGAGGGCCTTGGACTACGAGCAGTACTTC.

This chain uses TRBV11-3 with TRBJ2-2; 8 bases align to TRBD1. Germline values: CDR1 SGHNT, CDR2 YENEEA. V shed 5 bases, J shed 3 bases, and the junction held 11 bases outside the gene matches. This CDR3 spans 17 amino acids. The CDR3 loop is CASSQRSGTGDTGELFF. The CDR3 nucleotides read TGTGCCAGCAGCCAACGATCCGGGACAGGAGACACCGGGGAGCTGTTTTTT.

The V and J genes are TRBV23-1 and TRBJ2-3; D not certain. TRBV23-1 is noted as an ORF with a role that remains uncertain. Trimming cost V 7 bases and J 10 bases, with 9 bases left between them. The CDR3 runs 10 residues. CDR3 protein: CASTDKAQYF. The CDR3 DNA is TGCGCCAGCACCGACAAAGCGCAGTATTTT.

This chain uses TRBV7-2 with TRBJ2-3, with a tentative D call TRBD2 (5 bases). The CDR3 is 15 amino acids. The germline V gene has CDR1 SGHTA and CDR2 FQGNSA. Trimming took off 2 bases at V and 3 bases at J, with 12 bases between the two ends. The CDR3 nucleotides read TGTGCCAGCAGCTTACGCCTACTAGGGACAGATACGCAGTATTTT. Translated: CASSLRLLGTDTQYF.

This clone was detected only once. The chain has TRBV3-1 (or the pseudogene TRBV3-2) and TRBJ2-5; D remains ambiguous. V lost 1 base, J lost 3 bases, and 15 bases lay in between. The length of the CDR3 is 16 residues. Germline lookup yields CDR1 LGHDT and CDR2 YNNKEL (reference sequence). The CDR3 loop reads CASSQGALVNKETQYF. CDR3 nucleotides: TGTGCCAGCAGCCAAGGGGCCCTCGTCAATAAAGAGACCCAGTACTTC.

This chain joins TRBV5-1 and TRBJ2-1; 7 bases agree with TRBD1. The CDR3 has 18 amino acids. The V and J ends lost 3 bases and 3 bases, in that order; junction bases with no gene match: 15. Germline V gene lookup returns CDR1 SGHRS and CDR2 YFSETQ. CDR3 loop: CASSWGSRGSINYNEQFF. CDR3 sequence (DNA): TGCGCCAGCAGCTGGGGGTCCAGGGGGTCTATTAACTACAATGAGCAGTTCTTC.

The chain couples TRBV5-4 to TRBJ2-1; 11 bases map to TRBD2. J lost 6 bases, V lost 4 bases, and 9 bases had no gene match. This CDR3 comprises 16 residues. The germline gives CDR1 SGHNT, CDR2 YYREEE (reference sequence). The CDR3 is CASSLRSGRAANEQFF. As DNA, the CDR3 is TGTGCCAGCAGCCTCCGTAGCGGGAGGGCCGCCAATGAGCAGTTCTTC. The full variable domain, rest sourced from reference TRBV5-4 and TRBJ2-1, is ETGVTQSPTHLIKTRGQQVTLRCSSQSGHNTVSWYQQALGQGPQFIFQYYREEENGRGNFPPRFSGLQFPNYSSELNVNALELDDSALYLCASSLRSGRAANEQFFGPGTRLTVL.

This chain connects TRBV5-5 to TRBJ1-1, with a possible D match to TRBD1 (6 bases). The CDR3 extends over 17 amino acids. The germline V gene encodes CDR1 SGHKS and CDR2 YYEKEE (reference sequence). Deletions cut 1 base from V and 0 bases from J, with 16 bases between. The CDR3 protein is CASSLPRPGQMNTEAFF. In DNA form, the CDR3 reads TGTGCCAGCAGCTTGCCCAGGCCCGGACAGATGAACACTGAAGCTTTCTTT.

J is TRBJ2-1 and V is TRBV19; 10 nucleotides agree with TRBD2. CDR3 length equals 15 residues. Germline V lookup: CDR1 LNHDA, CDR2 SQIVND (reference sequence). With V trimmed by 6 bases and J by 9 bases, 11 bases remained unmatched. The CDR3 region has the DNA TGTGCCAGTAGCCCACAAAGCGGGAGGGCCGGTGAGCAGTTCTTC. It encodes CASSPQSGRAGEQFF.